This TCR beta chain is drawn from a study of Ad26.COV2.S vaccination and SARS-CoV-2 variants. Method: immunoSEQ multiplex PCR; TCRdb's copy keeps in-frame clones and lacks some. Seen here are over 400,000 clones, 92% observed once, and the top ten hold more than 1.5%. As for treatment: 15 to 20 received Ad26.COV2.S at low or high dose, single or two shots; about 5 received placebo; per-sample allocation not given. Day 63 following the first vaccine or placebo injection was when the samples were taken. Based in Boston, the donor was an adult of 18-55 years. Sequencing used peripheral blood, obtained in a trial of Ad26.COV2.S vaccine versus placebo. This TCR derives from a person between 18 and 59 years old who received the Ad26.COV2.S COVID-19 vaccine or a placebo.

This chain's CDR3 is CASSQAERSTDTQYF. In nucleotides, the CDR3 is TGTGCCAGCAGCCAGGCGGAAAGAAGCACAGATACGCAGTATTTT. The chain couples TRBV4-2 to TRBJ2-3; D call uncertain. V dropped 3 bases and J dropped 0 bases, with 10 bases sitting between them. This CDR3 has 15 residues. Germline values: CDR1 LGHNA, CDR2 YNFKEQ.